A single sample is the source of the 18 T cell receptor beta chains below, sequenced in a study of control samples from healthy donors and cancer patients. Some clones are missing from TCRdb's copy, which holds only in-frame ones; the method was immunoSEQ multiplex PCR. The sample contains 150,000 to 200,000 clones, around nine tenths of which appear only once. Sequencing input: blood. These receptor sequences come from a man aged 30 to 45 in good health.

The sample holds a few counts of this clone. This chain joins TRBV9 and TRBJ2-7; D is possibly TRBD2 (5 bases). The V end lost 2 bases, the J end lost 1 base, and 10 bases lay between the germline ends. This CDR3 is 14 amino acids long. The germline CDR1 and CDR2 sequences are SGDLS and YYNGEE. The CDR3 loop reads CASSVDGESYEQYF. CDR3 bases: TGTGCCAGCAGCGTGGACGGGGAGTCCTACGAGCAGTACTTC.

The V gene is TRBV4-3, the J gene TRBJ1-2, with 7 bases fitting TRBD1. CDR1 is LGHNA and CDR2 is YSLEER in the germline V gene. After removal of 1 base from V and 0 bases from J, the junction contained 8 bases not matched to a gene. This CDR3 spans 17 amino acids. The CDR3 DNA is TGCGCCAGCAGCCAAGCCTCCCGACAGGGTACTAACTATGGCTACACCTTC. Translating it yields CASSQASRQGTNYGYTF.

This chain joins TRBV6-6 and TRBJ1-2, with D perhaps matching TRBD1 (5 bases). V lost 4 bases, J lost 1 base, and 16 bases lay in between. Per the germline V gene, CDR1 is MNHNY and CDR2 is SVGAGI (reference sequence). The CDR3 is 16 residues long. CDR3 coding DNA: TGTGCCAGCAGTTCCCCCGGGACCAGGGTTAACTATGGCTACACCTTC. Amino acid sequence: CASSSPGTRVNYGYTF.

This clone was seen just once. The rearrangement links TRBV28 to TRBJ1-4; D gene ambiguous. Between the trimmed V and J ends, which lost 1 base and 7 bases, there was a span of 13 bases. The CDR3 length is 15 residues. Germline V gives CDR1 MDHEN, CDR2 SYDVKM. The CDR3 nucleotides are TGTGCCAGCAGTTTATTCTCTTCGAGGCGTGAAAAACTGTTTTTT. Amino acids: CASSLFSSRREKLFF.

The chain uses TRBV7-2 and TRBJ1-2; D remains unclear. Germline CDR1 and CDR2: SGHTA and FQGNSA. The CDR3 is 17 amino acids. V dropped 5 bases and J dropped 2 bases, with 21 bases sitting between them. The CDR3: CASSLFMRQPTNYGYTF. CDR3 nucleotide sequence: TGTGCCAGCAGCCTATTCATGCGGCAGCCTACGAACTATGGCTACACCTTC.

The CDR3 nucleotides are TGCGCCAGCAGTAGGACAGGGGACGGCAATCAGCCCCAGCATTTT. Translating gives CASSRTGDGNQPQHF. The chain uses TRBV5-1 and TRBJ1-5; 9 nucleotides agree with TRBD1. CDR1 and CDR2 (germline): SGHRS, YFSETQ. V shed 5 bases and J 2 bases; nucleotides not matched to a gene: 5. This CDR3 has 15 amino acids.

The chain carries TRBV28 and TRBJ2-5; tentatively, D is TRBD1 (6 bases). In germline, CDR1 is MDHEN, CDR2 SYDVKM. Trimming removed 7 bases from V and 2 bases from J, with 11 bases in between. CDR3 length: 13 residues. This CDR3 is CASNGQRQETQYF. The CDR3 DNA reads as TGTGCCAGCAACGGACAGAGACAAGAGACCCAGTACTTC.

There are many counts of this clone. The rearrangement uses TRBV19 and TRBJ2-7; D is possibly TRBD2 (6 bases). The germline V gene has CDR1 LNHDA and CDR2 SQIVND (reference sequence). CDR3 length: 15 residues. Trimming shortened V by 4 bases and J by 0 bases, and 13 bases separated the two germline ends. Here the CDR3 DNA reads TGTGCCAGTAGTAGGTCCGGGGGAAGCTCCTACGAGCAGTACTTC. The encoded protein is CASSRSGGSSYEQYF.

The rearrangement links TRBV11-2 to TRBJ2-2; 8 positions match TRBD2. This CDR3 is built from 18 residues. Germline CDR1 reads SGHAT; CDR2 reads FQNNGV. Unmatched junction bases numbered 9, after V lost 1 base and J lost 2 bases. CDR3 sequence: CASSLGVGGGTNTGELFF. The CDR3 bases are TGTGCCAGCAGCTTAGGAGTCGGCGGGGGGACCAACACCGGGGAGCTGTTTTTT.

CDR3 nucleotides: TGTGCCAGCAGTTCCGCAGGGGGTGGATACACAGATACGCAGTATTTT. Protein: CASSSAGGGYTDTQYF. V usage is TRBV14 and J usage is TRBJ2-3; 7 positions agree with TRBD1. V trimming: 6 bases; J trimming: 2 bases; junction bases outside the gene matches: 11. Germline V CDR1 and CDR2: SGHDN, FVKESK. The CDR3 loop spans 16 amino acids.

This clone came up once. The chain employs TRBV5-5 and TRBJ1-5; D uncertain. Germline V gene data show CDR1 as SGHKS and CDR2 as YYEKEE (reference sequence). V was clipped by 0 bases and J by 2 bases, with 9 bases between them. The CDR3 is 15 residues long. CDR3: CASSLAGLGNQPQHF. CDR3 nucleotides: TGTGCCAGCAGCTTGGCGGGTCTGGGCAATCAGCCCCAGCATTTT.

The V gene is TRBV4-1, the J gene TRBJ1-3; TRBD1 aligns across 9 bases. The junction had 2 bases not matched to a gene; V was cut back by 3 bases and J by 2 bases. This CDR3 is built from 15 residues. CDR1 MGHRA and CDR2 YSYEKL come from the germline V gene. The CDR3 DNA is TGCGCCAGCAGCCATGGACAGGGGACTGGAAACACCATATATTTT. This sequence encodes CASSHGQGTGNTIYF.

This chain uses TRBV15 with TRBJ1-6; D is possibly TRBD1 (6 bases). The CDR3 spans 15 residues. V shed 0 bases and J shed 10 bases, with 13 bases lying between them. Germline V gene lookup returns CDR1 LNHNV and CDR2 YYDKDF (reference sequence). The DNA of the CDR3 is TGTGCCACCAGCAGAGAACAGGGACTAGGCTCACCCCTCCACTTT. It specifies CATSREQGLGSPLHF. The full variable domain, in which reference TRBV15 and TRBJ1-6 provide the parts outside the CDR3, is DAMVIQNPRYQVTQFGKPVTLSCSQTLNHNVMYWYQQKSSQAPKLLFHYYDKDFNNEADTPDNFQSRRPNTSFCFLDIRSPGLGDTAMYLCATSREQGLGSPLHFGNGTRLTVT.

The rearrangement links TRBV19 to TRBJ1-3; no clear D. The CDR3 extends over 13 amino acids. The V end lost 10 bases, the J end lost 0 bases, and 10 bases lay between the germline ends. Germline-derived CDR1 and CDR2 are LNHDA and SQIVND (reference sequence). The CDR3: CATWAVSGNTIYF. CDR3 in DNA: TGTGCCACCTGGGCGGTCTCTGGAAACACCATATATTTT.

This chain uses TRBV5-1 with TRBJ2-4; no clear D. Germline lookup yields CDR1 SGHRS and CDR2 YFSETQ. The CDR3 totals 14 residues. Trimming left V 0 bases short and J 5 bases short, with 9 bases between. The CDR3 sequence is CASSLATGENIQYF. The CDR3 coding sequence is TGCGCCAGCAGCTTGGCCACCGGAGAAAACATTCAGTACTTC.

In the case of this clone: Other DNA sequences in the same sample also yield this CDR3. CDR3 sequence reads: CASSLTGSGNTIYF. CDR3 nucleotide sequence: TGCGCCAGCAGCTTGACAGGGTCCGGAAACACCATATATTTT. This rearrangement joins TRBV5-1 to TRBJ1-3, with a tentative D call TRBD1 (6 bases). The CDR3 totals 14 residues. V was clipped by 1 base and J by 4 bases, with 9 bases between them. Germline-derived CDR1 and CDR2 are SGHRS and YFSETQ.

CDR3 DNA sequence: TGTGCCAGCTCACCAGAGACAGGGATTGAAGCTTTCTTT. Translation gives CASSPETGIEAFF. V gene TRBV18 combines with J gene TRBJ1-1; 7 nucleotides agree with TRBD1. CDR1 is KGHSH and CDR2 is LQKENI in the germline V gene. This CDR3 has 13 residues. J was trimmed by 7 bases and V by 2 bases; bases with no gene match: 4.

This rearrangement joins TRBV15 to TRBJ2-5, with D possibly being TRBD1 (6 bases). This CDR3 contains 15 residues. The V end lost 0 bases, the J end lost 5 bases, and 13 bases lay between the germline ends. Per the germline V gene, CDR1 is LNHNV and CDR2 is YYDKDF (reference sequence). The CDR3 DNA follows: TGTGCCACCAGCAGAGAGACTGCAGGGGTGGAGACCCAGTACTTC. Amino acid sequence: CATSRETAGVETQYF.